The text below deals with one TCR beta chain. Trimming took 4 bases from V and 8 from J, leaving 8 bases between them. This CDR3 has 11 residues. Germline lookup yields CDR1 LGHNT and CDR2 FRNRAP. Sequencing used immunoSEQ multiplex PCR; TCRdb keeps in-frame clones, though not all of them. The sample contains a few hundred thousand clones, 65% to 90% of which appear only once. This sample was included in a study of blood T cell repertoires in COVID-19. Whole-study context: Nucleic acid was either cDNA or gDNA, and it came from T cells, B-cell-depleted T cells, or PBMCs.

The rearrangement uses TRBV12-5 and TRBJ1-2; D gene ambiguous. The sequencing sample was made of peripheral blood. This receptor was identified in a woman in her 40s who had recovered from COVID-19. The CDR3 nucleotides are TGTGCTAGTGGTTCAACGAGGGGCTACACCTTC. Residues: CASGSTRGYTF.